The sequence of this T cell receptor (beta chain) was determined in a study of blood T cell repertoires in COVID-19. Looking at the study overall: Researchers got acute and convalescent COVID-19 samples from the United States, Italy and Spain. From T cells, B-cell-depleted T cells, or PBMCs came the material, which was cDNA or gDNA.

V lost 0 bases to trimming and J lost 7 bases, with 4 bases between them. The CDR3 is made up of 12 amino acids. Germline CDR1 is ENHRY and CDR2 is SYGVKD. In the authors' workflow: Quantification of nucleated cells was approximated via reference gene primer amplification. Only in-frame clones appear in the TCRdb table, and some are missing; sequencing was by immunoSEQ multiplex PCR. Clone size and V and J calls were adopted from that table, with D and trimming inferred from the DNA. The sample has 90,000 to 150,000 clones, approximately 80% seen once. Material: peripheral blood. The clonotype originates from a woman at least 80 years old with acute or convalescent COVID-19. This chain uses TRBV10-3 with TRBJ1-5; D is undetermined. CDR3: CAISESEQPQHF. CDR3 in DNA: TGTGCCATCAGTGAGTCAGAGCAGCCCCAGCATTTT.